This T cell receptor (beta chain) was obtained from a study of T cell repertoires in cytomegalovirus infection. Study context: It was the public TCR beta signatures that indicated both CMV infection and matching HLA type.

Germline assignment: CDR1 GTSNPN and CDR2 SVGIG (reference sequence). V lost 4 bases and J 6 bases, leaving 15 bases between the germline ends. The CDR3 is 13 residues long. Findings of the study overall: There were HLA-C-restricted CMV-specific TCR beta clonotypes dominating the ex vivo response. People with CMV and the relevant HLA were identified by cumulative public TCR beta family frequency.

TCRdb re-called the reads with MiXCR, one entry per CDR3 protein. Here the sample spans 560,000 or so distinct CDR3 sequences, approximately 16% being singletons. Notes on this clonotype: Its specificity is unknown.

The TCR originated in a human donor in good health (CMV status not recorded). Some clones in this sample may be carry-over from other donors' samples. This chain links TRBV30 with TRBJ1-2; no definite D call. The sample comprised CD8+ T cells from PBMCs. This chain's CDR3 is CAWNFGDVDGYTF. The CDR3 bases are TGTGCCTGGAATTTTGGGGATGTGGATGGCTACACCTTC.